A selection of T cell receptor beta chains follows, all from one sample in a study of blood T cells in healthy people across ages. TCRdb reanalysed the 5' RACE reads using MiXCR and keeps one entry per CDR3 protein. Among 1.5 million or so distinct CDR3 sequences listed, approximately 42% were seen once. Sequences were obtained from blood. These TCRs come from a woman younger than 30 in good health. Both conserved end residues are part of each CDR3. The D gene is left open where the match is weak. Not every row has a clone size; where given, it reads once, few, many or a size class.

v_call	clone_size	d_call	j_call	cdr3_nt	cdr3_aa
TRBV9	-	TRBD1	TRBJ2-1	TGTGCCAGCAGCGTAGCTACCGGGACAGGGTACGAGCAGTTCTTC	CASSVATGTGYEQFF
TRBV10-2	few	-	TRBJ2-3	TGCGCCAGCAGTAGCCAGGCGTTTGATACGCAGTATTTT	CASSSQAFDTQYF
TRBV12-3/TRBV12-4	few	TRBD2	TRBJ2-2	TGTGCCAGCAGTCTAACTAGCGGGGGCATGAACACCGGGGAGCTGTTTTTT	CASSLTSGGMNTGELFF
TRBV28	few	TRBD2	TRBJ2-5	TGTGCCAGCAGTTTCCGCCGCCGAGGGACTAGCGAGCAAGAGACCCAGTACTTC	CASSFRRRGTSEQETQYF
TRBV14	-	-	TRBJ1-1	TGTGCCAGCAGCCAAGCTGGACAACTCGGACTGAACACTGAAGCTTTCTTT	CASSQAGQLGLNTEAFF
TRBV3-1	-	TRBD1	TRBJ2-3	TGTGCCAGCAGCCAAGAGACAGGGGTTAGCACAGATACGCAGTATTTT	CASSQETGVSTDTQYF
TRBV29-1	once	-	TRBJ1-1	TGCAGCGTTGTAGCGGGGGCCGGTGGTACAGCTTTCTTT	CSVVAGAGGTAFF
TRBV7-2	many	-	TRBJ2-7	TGTGCCAGCAGCTTAGGCGGGAATTCCTACGAGCAGTACTTC	CASSLGGNSYEQYF
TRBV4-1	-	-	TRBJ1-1	TGCGCCAGCAGCCAAGCGGACGGGGCTTTCTTT	CASSQADGAFF
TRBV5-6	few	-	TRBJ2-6	TGTGCCAGCAGCTTCCTCGGGGCCAACGTCCTGACTTTC	CASSFLGANVLTF
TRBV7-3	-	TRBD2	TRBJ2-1	TGTGCCAGCAGCTTAAAAGCGGGAGTCAATGAGCAGTTCTTC	CASSLKAGVNEQFF
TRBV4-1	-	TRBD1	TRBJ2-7	TGCGCCAGCAGCCAAGAAGGAAGGACAGGGGTCGACGAGCAGTACTTC	CASSQEGRTGVDEQYF
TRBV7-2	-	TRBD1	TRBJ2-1	TGTGCCAGCAGCGTCGACAGGGGGTACTACAATGAGCAGTTCTTC	CASSVDRGYYNEQFF
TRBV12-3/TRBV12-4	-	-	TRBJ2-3	TGTGCCAGCAGACTAACAGATATGCAATATTTT	CASRLTDMQYF
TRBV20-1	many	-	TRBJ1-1	TGCAGTGCTAGAAGCGGGAACACTGAAGCTTTCTTT	CSARSGNTEAFF
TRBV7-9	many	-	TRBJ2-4	TGTGCCAGCAGCTTAGAGGGAAACATTCAGTACTTC	CASSLEGNIQYF
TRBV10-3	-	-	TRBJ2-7	TGTGCCATCAGTGAGTCGCTAGCGCGAAGCTCCTACGAGCAGTACTTC	CAISESLARSSYEQYF
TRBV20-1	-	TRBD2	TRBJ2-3	TGCAGTGCTTGGGCGAGCGCGGGAGTCACGGATACGCAGTATTTT	CSAWASAGVTDTQYF
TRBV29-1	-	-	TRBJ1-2	TGCAGCGCCGTTGTGCAGGGTGGCTACACCTTC	CSAVVQGGYTF
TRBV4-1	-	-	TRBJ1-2	TGCGCCAGCAGCCAAGATAATCTAGGGCGCGATGGCTACACCTTC	CASSQDNLGRDGYTF
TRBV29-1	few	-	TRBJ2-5	TGCAGCGTTGAACTAACTAGACGAGAGACCCAGTACTTC	CSVELTRRETQYF
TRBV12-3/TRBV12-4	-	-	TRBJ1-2	TGTGCCAGCAGTCCGGCCCCCAGGAAGACCGAGTCCTCCTATGGCTACACCTTC	CASSPAPRKTESSYGYTF
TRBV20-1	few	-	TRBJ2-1	TGCAGTGCTCGGGAGTCATACAATGAGCAGTTCTTC	CSARESYNEQFF
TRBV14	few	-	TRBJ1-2	TGTGCCAGCAGCCAAGATTACGGCTTCTATGGCTACACCTTC	CASSQDYGFYGYTF
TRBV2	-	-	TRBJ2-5	TGTGCCAGAGGGGGGATTGGAGAGACCCAGTACTTC	CARGGIGETQYF
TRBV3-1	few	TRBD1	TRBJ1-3	TGTGCCAGCAGCCACAACCCGGGACAGGGGGCGCTTGGAAACACCATATATTTT	CASSHNPGQGALGNTIYF
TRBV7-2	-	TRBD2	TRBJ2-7	TGTGCCAGCAGCCGGGCTAGCGGGGGCTCCTGCGAGCAGTACTTC	CASSRASGGSCEQYF
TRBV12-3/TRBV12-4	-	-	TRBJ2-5	TGTGCCAGCACCCAGACTGGCCAAGAGACCCAGTACTTC	CASTQTGQETQYF
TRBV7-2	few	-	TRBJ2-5	TGTGCCAGCAGCTTAGTTGAGGCCCAGTACTTC	CASSLVEAQYF
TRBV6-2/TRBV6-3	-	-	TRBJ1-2	TGTGCCAGCACTCCCTATGACGGCTATGGCTACACCTTC	CASTPYDGYGYTF
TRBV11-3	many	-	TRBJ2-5	TGTGCCAGCAGCTTAGGTTTAGCCTTCGGTGAGCAGTACTTC	CASSLGLAFGEQYF
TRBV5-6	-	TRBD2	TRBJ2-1	TGTGCCAGCATCGAGGTAGCGGGGGGTAAATCCTACAATGAGCAGTTCTTC	CASIEVAGGKSYNEQFF
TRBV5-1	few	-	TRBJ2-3	TGCGCCAGCAGCTTGGAACTGCCTCCGGATACGCAGTATTTT	CASSLELPPDTQYF
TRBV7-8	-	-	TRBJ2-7	TGTGCCAGCGGCGTCGGGACCTCCAACTACGAGCAGTACTTC	CASGVGTSNYEQYF
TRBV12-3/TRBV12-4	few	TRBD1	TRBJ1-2	TGTGCCAGCAGTCCCACCCGGGACAGAAATGGCTACACCTTC	CASSPTRDRNGYTF
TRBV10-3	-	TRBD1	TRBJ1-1	TGTGCCATCAGTCAGGGGGGGAAGATGAACACTGAAGCTTTCTTT	CAISQGGKMNTEAFF
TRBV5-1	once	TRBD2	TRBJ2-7	TGCGCCAGCAGCTTGGCTAGCGGGGGCTCAAGCTCCTACAATGAGCAGTACTTC	CASSLASGGSSSYNEQYF
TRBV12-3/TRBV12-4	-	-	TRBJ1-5	TGTGCCAGCAGTTTCGCGACGCAGCCCCAGCATTTT	CASSFATQPQHF
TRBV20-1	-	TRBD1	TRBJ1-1	TGCAGTGCTAGAGACAGAACAGGGGGCGCGGGTGAAGCTTTCTTT	CSARDRTGGAGEAFF
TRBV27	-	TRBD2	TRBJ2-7	TGTGCCAGCAGTTTAAAGGGACTAGCGGCGGCGGGCAGGAGCTCCTACGAGCAGTACTTC	CASSLKGLAAAGRSSYEQYF
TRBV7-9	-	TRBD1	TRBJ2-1	TGTGCCAGCAGCCCTATCCTACAGGGGAAAAACATTCAGTTCTTC	CASSPILQGKNIQFF
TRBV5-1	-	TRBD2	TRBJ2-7	TGCGCCAGCAGCTTTCTAGCGGGAGGTCTCCCCTACAATGAGCAGTACTTC	CASSFLAGGLPYNEQYF
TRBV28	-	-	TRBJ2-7	TGTGCCAGCAGTTTCAGGGGCGTGAGCTCCTACGAGCAGTACTTC	CASSFRGVSSYEQYF
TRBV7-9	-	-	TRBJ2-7	TGTGCCAGCAGCTTATGGCAGGGCGACTACGAGCAGTACTTC	CASSLWQGDYEQYF
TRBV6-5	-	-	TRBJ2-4	TGTGCCAGCAGTTACCCGGACCGCCTTACCAAAAAAAACATTCAGTACTTC	CASSYPDRLTKKNIQYF
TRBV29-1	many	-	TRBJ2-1	TGCAGCGTTGAGGGGGTTACGTCGGACTACAATGAGCAGTTCTTC	CSVEGVTSDYNEQFF
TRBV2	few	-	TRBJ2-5	TGTGCCAGCAGATCGACTTTCTTGGGAGAGACCCAGTACTTC	CASRSTFLGETQYF
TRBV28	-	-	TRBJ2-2	TGTGCCAGCAGTTTAGTTTCAGACAGCCCAAGCCTCGGGGAGCCGTTTTTT	CASSLVSDSPSLGEPFF
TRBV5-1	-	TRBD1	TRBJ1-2	TGCGCCAGCAGCGTATGGACAGGGGGCGACTATGGCTACACCTTC	CASSVWTGGDYGYTF
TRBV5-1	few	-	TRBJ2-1	TGCGCCAGCTCCCAGGGGAGCTATTACAATGAGCAGTTCTTC	CASSQGSYYNEQFF
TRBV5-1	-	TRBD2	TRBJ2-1	TGCGCCAGCAGCTTGTCCCCTAGCGGGGGGTACAATGAGCAGTTCTTC	CASSLSPSGGYNEQFF
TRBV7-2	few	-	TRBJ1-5	TGTGCCAGCACCCCTGGCGGCAGCCATCAGCCCCAGCATTTT	CASTPGGSHQPQHF
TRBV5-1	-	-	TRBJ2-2	TGCGCCAGCAGGGAGGTTCAAATCACCGGGGAGCTGTTTTTT	CASREVQITGELFF
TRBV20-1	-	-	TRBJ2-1	TGCAGTGCTAGAGAGGCCGGGAGCTCCTACAATGAGCAGTTCTTC	CSAREAGSSYNEQFF
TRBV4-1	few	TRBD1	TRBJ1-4	TGCGCCAGCAGCCGAAGTAAGACAGGGGCGTCAGTTGCAACTAATGAAAAACTGTTTTTT	CASSRSKTGASVATNEKLFF
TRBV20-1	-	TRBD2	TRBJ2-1	TGCAGTGCTAGAGAGGGGACTAGCGGCAGGGATGAGCAGTTCTTC	CSAREGTSGRDEQFF
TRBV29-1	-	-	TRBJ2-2	TGCAGCGTCTTACTCACCGGGGAGCTGTTTTTT	CSVLLTGELFF
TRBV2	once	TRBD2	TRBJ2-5	TGTGCCAGCAGTGAAACCGGGACTACCGTGGCCCAAGAGACCCAGTACTTC	CASSETGTTVAQETQYF
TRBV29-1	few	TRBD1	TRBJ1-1	TGCAGCGGCTACAGGGGAGCTGAAGCTTTCTTT	CSGYRGAEAFF
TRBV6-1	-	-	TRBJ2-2	TGTGCCAGCACGGAAGGGGAGAACGGGGAGCTGTTTTTT	CASTEGENGELFF